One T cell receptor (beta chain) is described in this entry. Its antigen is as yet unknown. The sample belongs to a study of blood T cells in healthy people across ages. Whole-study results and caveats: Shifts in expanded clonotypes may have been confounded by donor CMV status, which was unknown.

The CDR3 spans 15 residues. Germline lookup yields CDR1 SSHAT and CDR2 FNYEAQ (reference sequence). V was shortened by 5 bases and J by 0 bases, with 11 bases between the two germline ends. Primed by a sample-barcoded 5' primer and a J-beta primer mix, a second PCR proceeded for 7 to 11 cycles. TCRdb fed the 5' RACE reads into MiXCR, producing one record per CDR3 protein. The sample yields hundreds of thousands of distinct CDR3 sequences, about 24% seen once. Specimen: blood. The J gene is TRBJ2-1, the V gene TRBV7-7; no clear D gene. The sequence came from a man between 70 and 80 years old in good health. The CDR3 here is CASSPIRSSYNEQFF. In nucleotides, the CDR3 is TGTGCCAGCAGCCCCATTCGAAGCTCCTACAATGAGCAGTTCTTC.